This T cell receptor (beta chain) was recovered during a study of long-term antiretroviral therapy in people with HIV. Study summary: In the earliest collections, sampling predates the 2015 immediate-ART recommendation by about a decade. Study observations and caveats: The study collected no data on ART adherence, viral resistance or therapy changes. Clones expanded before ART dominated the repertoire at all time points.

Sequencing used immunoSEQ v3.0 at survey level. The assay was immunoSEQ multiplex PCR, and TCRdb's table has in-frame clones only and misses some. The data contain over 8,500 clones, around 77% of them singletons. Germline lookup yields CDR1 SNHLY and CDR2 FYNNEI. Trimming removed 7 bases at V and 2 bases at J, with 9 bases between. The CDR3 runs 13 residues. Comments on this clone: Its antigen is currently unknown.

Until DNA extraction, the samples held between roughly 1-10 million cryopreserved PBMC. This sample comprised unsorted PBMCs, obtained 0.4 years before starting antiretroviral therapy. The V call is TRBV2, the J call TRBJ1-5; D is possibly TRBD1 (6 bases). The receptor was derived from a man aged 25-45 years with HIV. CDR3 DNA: TGTGCCAGCAACAGGGTCGGCAATCAGCCCCAGCATTTT. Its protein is CASNRVGNQPQHF.